The next 27 T cell receptor beta chains were all read from a single sample in a study of control samples from healthy donors and cancer patients. Produced via immunoSEQ multiplex PCR; TCRdb's table is partial and in-frame only. Here the sample spans approximately 150,000 clones, 96% being singletons. The sample comprised blood. The receptors here all came from a woman in her twenties or thirties in good health.

The chain recombines TRBV25-1 with TRBJ2-7, with D possibly matching TRBD2 (8 bases). Germline CDR1 reads MGHDK; CDR2 reads SYGVNS. The CDR3 loop spans 15 amino acids. Trimming shortened V by 3 bases and J by 2 bases, and 14 bases separated the two germline ends. The CDR3 loop reads CASSDGRGQAYEQYF. In DNA, the CDR3 is TGTGCCAGCAGTGACGGGAGGGGGCAAGCCTACGAGCAGTACTTC.

The rearrangement links TRBV10-1 to TRBJ2-1, with D unresolved. V was clipped by 7 bases and J by 1 base, with 8 bases between them. The CDR3 has 13 residues. CDR1 and CDR2 from the germline V gene are WNHNN and SYGVQD (reference sequence). The CDR3 loop reads CASTKGSYNEQFF. CDR3 sequence (DNA): TGCGCCAGCACTAAGGGTTCCTACAATGAGCAGTTCTTC.

This clone has only a few counts. The junction does not match germline at one end; this may be a read error. The chain employs TRBV9 and TRBJ1-2; D is unclear. The CDR3 is 10 amino acids. Germline CDR1 SGDLS, CDR2 YYNGEE. The CDR3 DNA follows: TGTGCCAGCAGCGGCGTGAGGCTAGCCTTC. Its translation: CASSGVRLAF.

The chain recombines TRBV15 with TRBJ2-2; either TRBD1 or TRBD2 may supply D (6 bases each). The germline V and J ends were trimmed by 1 base and 3 bases, with 9 bases remaining between them. Germline V gene lookup returns CDR1 LNHNV and CDR2 YYDKDF (reference sequence). The CDR3 is made up of 15 amino acids. The CDR3 DNA reads TGTGCCACCAGCAGAGTAGGGGGGCACACCGGGGAGCTGTTTTTT. Protein sequence: CATSRVGGHTGELFF.

This chain links TRBV7-2 with TRBJ2-7; 8 positions match TRBD2. V was clipped by 2 bases and J by 3 bases; unmatched bases: 12. CDR3 length: 17 residues. Germline assignment: CDR1 SGHTA and CDR2 FQGNSA. The CDR3 region has the DNA TGTGCCAGCAGCTTAAGGGCCCGGGGGGGCCAACGCTACGAGCAGTACTTC. Translation: CASSLRARGGQRYEQYF.

The rearrangement uses TRBV5-1 and TRBJ1-2, with no clear D. CDR1 and CDR2 from the germline V gene are SGHRS and YFSETQ. Trimming cost V 5 bases and J 2 bases, with 13 bases left between them. The CDR3 consists of 14 residues. CDR3 nucleotide sequence: TGCGCCAGCAGGGCTCTCGGGGAAAACTATGGCTACACCTTC. Translating it yields CASRALGENYGYTF.

V is TRBV6-5 and J is TRBJ2-1; TRBD2 is a possible D gene (6 bases). This CDR3 spans 14 amino acids. V gave up 6 bases and J gave up 9 bases, with 18 bases separating them. Germline loops: CDR1 MNHEY, CDR2 SVGAGI. The CDR3 DNA reads as TGTGCCAGCAGAACAACTAGCTACTCCGTTGAGCAGTTCTTC. As protein: CASRTTSYSVEQFF.

The J gene is TRBJ2-1, the V gene TRBV13, with D unresolved. The CDR3 is made up of 12 amino acids. Trimming left V 2 bases short and J 4 bases short, with 3 bases between. Germline V gene sequence: CDR1 PRHDT, CDR2 FYEKMQ (reference sequence). CDR3 sequence (DNA): TGTGCCAGCAGCTTACCGTACAATGAGCAGTTCTTC. It encodes CASSLPYNEQFF. The variable domain in full, with the rest retrieved from reference TRBV13 and TRBJ2-1, is AAGVIQSPRHLIKEKRETATLKCYPIPRHDTVYWYQQGPGQDPQFLISFYEKMQSDKGSIPDRFSAQQFSDYHSELNMSSLELGDSALYFCASSLPYNEQFFGPGTRLTVL.

The CDR3 reads CASSLSVLMNTEAFF. As DNA, the CDR3 is TGTGCCAGCAGTTTATCAGTTCTCATGAACACTGAAGCTTTCTTT. The chain has TRBV27 and TRBJ1-1; D call uncertain. CDR3 length: 15 amino acids. V gave up 0 bases and J gave up 0 bases, with 8 bases separating them. From germline, CDR1 is MNHEY and CDR2 SMNVEV (reference sequence).

The V and J genes are TRBV2 and TRBJ1-1; no definite D call. CDR3 length: 10 amino acids. The V end lost 6 bases, the J end lost 8 bases, and 7 bases lay between the germline ends. Germline CDR1 SNHLY, CDR2 FYNNEI. This CDR3 reads CASRNKEAFF. The CDR3 coding sequence is TGTGCCAGCAGAAACAAAGAAGCTTTCTTT.

The chain recombines TRBV7-9 with TRBJ2-7; the D is unclear. This CDR3 is 12 amino acids long. Germline-derived CDR1 and CDR2 are SEHNR and FQNEAQ (reference sequence). The V end lost 5 bases, the J end lost 2 bases, and 7 bases lay between the germline ends. The CDR3 DNA reads TGTGCCAGCAGCCCTGGGGCCTACGAGCAGTACTTC. This encodes CASSPGAYEQYF.

The chain is built from TRBV19 and TRBJ2-7; possibly TRBD1 for D (6 bases). Trimming pared 7 bases from V and 3 bases from J, leaving 16 bases between. There are 14 residues in the CDR3. CDR1 is LNHDA, CDR2 SQIVND, per germline (reference sequence). CDR3 in amino acids: CASKMSAGDYEQYF. The CDR3 DNA sequence: TGTGCCAGTAAAATGTCGGCAGGGGACTACGAGCAGTACTTC.

The chain carries TRBV3-1 (or the pseudogene TRBV3-2) and TRBJ2-3, with 7 bases identical to TRBD1. The CDR3 consists of 15 residues. Losses at the gene ends were 4 bases for V and 4 bases for J; bases not matched to a gene: 8. In germline, CDR1 is LGHDT, CDR2 YNNKEL (reference sequence). In nucleotides, the CDR3 is TGTGCCAGCAGCCCTCGACAGGGTTGGTCAGATACGCAGTATTTT. Translation: CASSPRQGWSDTQYF.

The chain combines TRBV24-1 with TRBJ2-5; 8 bases fit TRBD2. The length of the CDR3 is 15 residues. CDR1 is KGHDR, CDR2 SFDVKD, per germline. J was trimmed by 3 bases and V by 6 bases; bases with no gene match: 8. The CDR3 loop is CATSTLAGWKETQYF. The CDR3 DNA reads as TGTGCCACCAGTACGTTAGCGGGATGGAAAGAGACCCAGTACTTC.

V gene TRBV7-6 combines with J gene TRBJ1-4; the D gene is possibly TRBD1 (5 bases). This CDR3 comprises 15 residues. Looked up from germline, CDR1 is SGHVS and CDR2 is FNYEAQ. The V end was cut by 3 bases, the J end by 1 base, with 9 bases between. CDR3: CASSLGPGTNEKLFF. The CDR3 DNA is TGTGCCAGCAGCTTGGGACCGGGAACTAATGAAAAACTGTTTTTT.

As regards this clone: Other DNA sequences within the sample encode an identical CDR3. The V and J genes are TRBV30 and TRBJ1-1; D remains unclear. This CDR3 region has 13 residues. The germline V gene has CDR1 GTSNPN and CDR2 SVGIG (reference sequence). V was pared by 0 bases and J by 0 bases, with 5 bases between. The CDR3 protein is CAWSVYMNTEAFF. CDR3 nucleotides: TGTGCCTGGAGTGTTTACATGAACACTGAAGCTTTCTTT.

This chain connects TRBV5-1 to TRBJ1-2; no clear D gene. This CDR3 contains 14 residues. With 0 bases removed from V and 4 bases from J, the gap between germline ends came to 10 bases. Germline V gene data show CDR1 as SGHRS and CDR2 as YFSETQ. CDR3 nucleotide sequence: TGCGCCAGCAGCTTGGGTGAGGGCCCCTATGGCTACACCTTC. This translates into CASSLGEGPYGYTF. Based on the CDR3 plus reference TRBV5-1 and TRBJ1-2, the full variable domain is KAGVTQTPRYLIKTRGQQVTLSCSPISGHRSVSWYQQTPGQGLQFLFEYFSETQRNKGNFPGRFSGRQFSNSRSEMNVSTLELGDSALYLCASSLGEGPYGYTFGSGTRLTVV.

This clone was seen a single time. The V call is TRBV18, the J call TRBJ2-5; no reliable D call. V lost 6 bases, J lost 0 bases, and 5 bases lay in between. The germline gives CDR1 KGHSH, CDR2 LQKENI. The CDR3 length is 12 residues. CDR3 sequence: CASSQNQETQYF. The CDR3 DNA reads TGTGCCAGCTCCCAAAACCAAGAGACCCAGTACTTC. The variable domain in full, completed from reference TRBV18 and TRBJ2-5, reads NAGVMQNPRHLVRRRGQEARLRCSPMKGHSHVYWYRQLPEEGLKFMVYLQKENIIDESGMPKERFSAEFPKEGPSILRIQQVVRGDSAAYFCASSQNQETQYFGPGTRLLVL.

Notes on this clone: At the DNA level, this CDR3 is encoded by other sequences in the same sample as well. The chain couples TRBV11-3 to TRBJ1-1; D might be TRBD1 (6 bases). This CDR3 spans 14 amino acids. V lost 1 base, J lost 1 base, and 7 bases lay in between. In germline, CDR1 is SGHNT, CDR2 YENEEA. The CDR3 here is CASSLVGGNTEAFF. DNA of the CDR3: TGTGCCAGCAGCTTAGTAGGGGGGAACACTGAAGCTTTCTTT.

The chain recombines TRBV19 with TRBJ1-1; 8 nucleotides line up with TRBD1. The germline CDR1 and CDR2 sequences are LNHDA and SQIVND (reference sequence). The V gene end was trimmed by 3 bases and the J gene end by 5 bases; junction bases not matched to a gene: 5. This CDR3 comprises 14 residues. DNA for the CDR3: TGTGCCAGTAGTATTGTGGACAGGGTGACTGAAGCTTTCTTT. Its protein product is CASSIVDRVTEAFF.

The chain combines TRBV27 with TRBJ2-2; 12 bases are shared with TRBD2. The CDR3 sequence is 16 residues long. V lost 7 bases and J lost 5; bases outside the gene matches: 8. Germline lookup yields CDR1 MNHEY and CDR2 SMNVEV (reference sequence). The CDR3 DNA reads as TGTGCCAGCAAGACTAGCGGGAGAAGAGGGACCGGGGAGCTGTTTTTT. This translates into CASKTSGRRGTGELFF.

The chain is built from TRBV3-1 (or the pseudogene TRBV3-2) and TRBJ2-5, with 11 bases lining up with TRBD2. CDR3 length: 19 amino acids. Germline V gene lookup returns CDR1 LGHDT and CDR2 YNNKEL (reference sequence). The junction had 16 bases not matched to a gene; V was cut back by 7 bases and J by 0 bases. CDR3 in DNA: TGTGCCAGCATGGAGAACCCCGGAATGACTAGCGGGGACCAAGAGACCCAGTACTTC. It encodes CASMENPGMTSGDQETQYF.

The J gene is TRBJ2-3, the V gene TRBV24-1; no firm D call. This CDR3 is built from 13 residues. The germline V and J ends were trimmed by 3 bases and 3 bases, with 6 bases remaining between them. Germline V gives CDR1 KGHDR, CDR2 SFDVKD. DNA for the CDR3: TGTGCCACCAGTGATGAGGATACAGATACGCAGTATTTT. Its translation: CATSDEDTDTQYF.

The chain has TRBV5-1 and TRBJ2-7; TRBD1 might be the D (5 bases). V shed 4 bases and J shed 5 bases, with 19 bases lying between them. Germline CDR1 is SGHRS and CDR2 is YFSETQ. The CDR3 runs to 15 residues. Here the CDR3 DNA reads TGCGCCAGCAGCCCGAGTGGCAGGGCAGGCGACGAGCAGTACTTC. Its translation is CASSPSGRAGDEQYF.

This sequence joins TRBV10-3 and TRBJ2-1; 10 nucleotides match TRBD2. The V and J ends lost 4 bases and 7 bases, in that order; junction bases with no gene match: 7. CDR3 length: 15 residues. The germline gives CDR1 ENHRY, CDR2 SYGVKD. Here the CDR3 reads CAISAAGGLGNEQFF. For the CDR3, the DNA is TGTGCCATCAGTGCAGCGGGGGGGCTGGGTAATGAGCAGTTCTTC.

The V and J genes are TRBV6-4 and TRBJ2-2, with D possibly TRBD1 on 5 matching bases. Germline lookup yields CDR1 MRHNA and CDR2 SNTAGT. The CDR3 loop spans 15 amino acids. V was trimmed by 8 bases and J by 0 bases, leaving 13 bases between them. The CDR3 DNA reads as TGTGCCAGCTCTAAAGGGGATTCGAACACCGGGGAGCTGTTTTTT. It encodes CASSKGDSNTGELFF.

The genes are TRBV5-1 and TRBJ2-2; 14 positions match TRBD2. J gave up 3 bases and V 3 bases, and 7 bases lay outside the gene matches. The length of the CDR3 is 18 residues. Germline CDR1 and CDR2: SGHRS and YFSETQ. CDR3: CASSSGLAGVTDTGELFF. CDR3 nucleotides: TGCGCCAGCAGCTCGGGACTAGCGGGAGTGACGGACACCGGGGAGCTGTTTTTT.